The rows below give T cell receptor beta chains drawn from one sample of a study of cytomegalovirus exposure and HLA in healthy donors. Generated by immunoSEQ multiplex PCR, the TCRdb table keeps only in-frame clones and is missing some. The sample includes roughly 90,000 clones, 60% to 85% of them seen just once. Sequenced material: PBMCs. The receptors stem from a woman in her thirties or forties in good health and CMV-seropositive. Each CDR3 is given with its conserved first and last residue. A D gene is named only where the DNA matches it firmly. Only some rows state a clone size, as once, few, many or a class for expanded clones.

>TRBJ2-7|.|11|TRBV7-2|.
CASSISYEQYF
TGTGCCAGCAGCATAAGCTACGAGCAGTACTTC
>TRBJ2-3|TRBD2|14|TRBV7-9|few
CASSLGLAGGSLYF
TGTGCCAGCAGCTTAGGACTAGCGGGAGGGAGTTTGTATTTT
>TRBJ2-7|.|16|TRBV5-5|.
CASSFRWADFSYEQYF
TGTGCCAGCAGCTTTCGCTGGGCGGACTTTTCCTACGAGCAGTACTTC
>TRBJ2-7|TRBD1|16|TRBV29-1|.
CSVEIPDRGTTYEQYF
TGCAGCGTTGAAATCCCGGACAGGGGGACGACCTACGAGCAGTACTTC
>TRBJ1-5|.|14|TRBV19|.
CASSALGGGQPQHF
TGTGCCAGTAGTGCGCTGGGCGGGGGTCAGCCCCAGCATTTT
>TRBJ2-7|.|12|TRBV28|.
CASSSRRYEQYF
TGTGCCAGCAGTTCCCGCAGGTACGAGCAGTACTTC
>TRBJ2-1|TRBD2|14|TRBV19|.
CASSGLAGVGEQFF
TGTGCCAGTAGTGGACTAGCGGGGGTGGGTGAGCAGTTCTTC
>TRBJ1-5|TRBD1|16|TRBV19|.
CASSITGQGWNQPQHF
TGTGCCAGTAGTATAACGGGACAGGGGTGGAATCAGCCCCAGCATTTT
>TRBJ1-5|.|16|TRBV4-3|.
CASSQGQVGNHQPQHF
TGCGCCAGCAGCCAAGGACAGGTAGGCAACCATCAGCCCCAGCATTTT
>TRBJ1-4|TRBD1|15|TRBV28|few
CASSKQGQGDEKLFF
TGTGCCAGCAGTAAACAAGGACAGGGTGATGAAAAACTGTTTTTT
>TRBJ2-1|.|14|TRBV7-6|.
CASSPPGQQNEQFF
TGTGCCAGCAGCCCGCCCGGACAGCAGAATGAGCAGTTCTTC
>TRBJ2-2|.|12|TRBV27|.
CASSLAGGELFF
TGTGCCAGCAGTTTAGCCGGTGGGGAGCTGTTTTTT
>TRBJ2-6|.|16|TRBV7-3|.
CASSLTDGGSANVLTF
TGTGCCAGCAGCTTAACCGACGGAGGCTCGGCCAACGTCCTGACTTTC
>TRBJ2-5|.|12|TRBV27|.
CASSPGQETQYF
TGTGCCAGCAGCCCGGGGCAAGAGACCCAGTACTTC
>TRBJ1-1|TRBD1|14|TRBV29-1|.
CSVDRQGMNTEAFF
TGCAGCGTTGACAGACAGGGCATGAACACTGAAGCTTTCTTT
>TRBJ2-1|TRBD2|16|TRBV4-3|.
CASSQDRTSSYNEQFF
TGCGCCAGCAGCCAAGATAGGACTAGCTCCTACAATGAGCAGTTCTTC
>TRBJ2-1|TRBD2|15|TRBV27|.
CASSSTSGSYNEQFF
TGTGCCAGCAGTTCGACTAGCGGCTCCTACAATGAGCAGTTCTTC
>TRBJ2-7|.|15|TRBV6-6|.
CASRMRAEEAYEQYF
TGTGCCAGCAGAATGAGGGCCGAAGAAGCCTACGAGCAGTACTTC
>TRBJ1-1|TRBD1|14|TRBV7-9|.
CASSSDRGTGEAFF
TGTGCCAGCAGCTCGGACAGGGGGACTGGTGAAGCTTTCTTT
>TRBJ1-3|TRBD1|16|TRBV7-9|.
CASSLASGGTGNTIYF
TGTGCCAGCAGCTTAGCATCAGGGGGCACTGGAAACACCATATATTTT
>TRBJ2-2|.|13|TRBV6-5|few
CASSFQDTGELFF
TGTGCCAGCAGTTTTCAGGACACCGGGGAGCTGTTTTTT
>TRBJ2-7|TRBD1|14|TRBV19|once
CASSRRGQGHEQYF
TGTGCCAGTAGTCGTCGCGGACAGGGCCACGAGCAGTACTTC
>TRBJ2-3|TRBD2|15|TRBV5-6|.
CASSRPGLATDTQYF
TGTGCCAGCAGCAGACCGGGACTAGCAACAGATACGCAGTATTTT
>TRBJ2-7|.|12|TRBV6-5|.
CASSYSRYEQYF
TGTGCCAGCAGTTACTCGCGATACGAGCAGTACTTC
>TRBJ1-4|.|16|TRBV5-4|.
CASSLGGGGSDEKLFF
TGTGCCAGCAGCTTGGGCGGGGGTGGATCGGATGAAAAACTGTTTTTT